This T cell receptor beta chain was sequenced in a study of cytomegalovirus exposure and HLA in healthy donors. As concerns this clone: What it binds is unknown.

PCR primers comprised 60 Vbeta and 13 Jbeta primers. Measured with immunoSEQ multiplex PCR; TCRdb has only the in-frame clones, and not every one. The table includes tens of thousands of clones, around 70% detected once. Study observations and caveats: Across all donors, roughly uniform sequencing depth was an assumption of the presence/absence analyses. A later analysis linked a missense DCLRE1C variant to TCR beta V- and J-gene trimming. Later examination showed HLA-associated TCR beta chains had greater clonal expansion than equally common others.

Sequencing was done on a sample of PBMCs. This sequence was found in a woman between 50 and 59 years old in good health and CMV-seropositive.

DNA of the CDR3: TGTGCCACCAGCAGAGGCGGGAACACTGAAGCTTTCTTT. Translation: CATSRGGNTEAFF. This chain connects TRBV15 to TRBJ1-1; D is unresolved. Germline V gene lookup returns CDR1 LNHNV and CDR2 YYDKDF (reference sequence). The CDR3 sequence is 13 residues long. Between the trimmed V and J ends, which lost 1 base and 1 base, there was a span of 4 bases.